A selection of T cell receptor beta chains follows, all from one sample in a study of beta chain features in type 1 diabetes. The data were produced by immunoSEQ multiplex PCR, yet TCRdb's version contains in-frame clones alone and is incomplete. This sample has about 650,000 clones, with around 12% found just once. The specimen sequenced was naive CD4+ T cells from blood. Receptor source: a man younger than 40 with type 1 diabetes. CDR3s include the opening cysteine and the closing phenylalanine or tryptophan. Fields, in order: V gene, D gene, J gene, CDR3 protein. A D gene is named only where the DNA matches it firmly.

V gene: TRBV29-1
D gene: NA
J gene: TRBJ2-5
CDR3 protein: CSVSAQAQETQYF

V gene: TRBV27
D gene: NA
J gene: TRBJ1-1
CDR3 protein: CASARKENTEAFF

V gene: TRBV7-9
D gene: TRBD1
J gene: TRBJ2-7
CDR3 protein: CASSLTGGYEQYF

V gene: TRBV7-2
D gene: TRBD2
J gene: TRBJ2-3
CDR3 protein: CASSFSGGASDTQYF

V gene: TRBV30
D gene: TRBD2
J gene: TRBJ2-5
CDR3 protein: CAWSLGTIQETQYF

V gene: TRBV5-1
D gene: NA
J gene: TRBJ2-5
CDR3 protein: CASSLLDHQETQYF

V gene: TRBV19
D gene: NA
J gene: TRBJ1-3
CDR3 protein: CASSKGEYGLSGNTIYF

V gene: TRBV12-5
D gene: NA
J gene: TRBJ2-3
CDR3 protein: CASGLGRTVTDTQYF

V gene: TRBV27
D gene: NA
J gene: TRBJ2-2
CDR3 protein: CASSWYRSTNTGELFF

V gene: TRBV5-1
D gene: TRBD2
J gene: TRBJ2-3
CDR3 protein: CASTQSGIFTDTQYF

V gene: TRBV7-9
D gene: NA
J gene: TRBJ1-2
CDR3 protein: CASSLSSPYGYTF

V gene: TRBV7-2
D gene: NA
J gene: TRBJ2-7
CDR3 protein: CASSRTGFYEQYF

V gene: TRBV6-5
D gene: NA
J gene: TRBJ2-7
CDR3 protein: CASSYSYRDYEQYF

V gene: TRBV5-8
D gene: NA
J gene: TRBJ1-5
CDR3 protein: CASSLRTVSNQPQHF

V gene: TRBV7-8
D gene: TRBD1
J gene: TRBJ2-1
CDR3 protein: CASSFGTVSYNEQFF

V gene: TRBV6-6
D gene: NA
J gene: TRBJ2-5
CDR3 protein: CAGTRTAEETQYF

V gene: TRBV2
D gene: TRBD1
J gene: TRBJ1-3
CDR3 protein: CASSATGLRGDTIYF

V gene: TRBV18
D gene: NA
J gene: TRBJ2-3
CDR3 protein: CASSPGQPRDTQYF

V gene: TRBV7-2
D gene: TRBD1
J gene: TRBJ1-1
CDR3 protein: CASRGSTGPNTEAFF

V gene: TRBV5-1
D gene: NA
J gene: TRBJ1-1
CDR3 protein: CASSLLRGLNTEAFF

V gene: TRBV18
D gene: NA
J gene: TRBJ2-6
CDR3 protein: CASSPLGTNSGANVLTF

V gene: TRBV5-8
D gene: NA
J gene: TRBJ2-7
CDR3 protein: CASSLDRNYEQYF

V gene: TRBV18
D gene: TRBD2
J gene: TRBJ2-5
CDR3 protein: CASSRYGTRETQYF

V gene: TRBV7-7
D gene: NA
J gene: TRBJ2-1
CDR3 protein: CASSSGGEQFF

V gene: TRBV10-3
D gene: TRBD1
J gene: TRBJ2-5
CDR3 protein: CAISEARDRGPETQYF

V gene: TRBV9
D gene: NA
J gene: TRBJ1-3
CDR3 protein: CASSPSRTDGNAIYF

V gene: TRBV6-6
D gene: NA
J gene: TRBJ1-1
CDR3 protein: CASSYLGDTHEAFF

V gene: TRBV29-1
D gene: TRBD1
J gene: TRBJ2-7
CDR3 protein: CSVEYGATGSYEQYF

V gene: TRBV7-2
D gene: NA
J gene: TRBJ2-7
CDR3 protein: CASSQGNTNYEQYF

V gene: TRBV5-1
D gene: NA
J gene: TRBJ2-1
CDR3 protein: CASSPGTSHSYNEQFF

V gene: TRBV6-1
D gene: TRBD1
J gene: TRBJ2-5
CDR3 protein: CASSGDRGLETQYF

V gene: TRBV5-1
D gene: TRBD1
J gene: TRBJ2-1
CDR3 protein: CASSLAPGDRGYNEQFF

V gene: TRBV10-3
D gene: NA
J gene: TRBJ2-5
CDR3 protein: CAISGNRTSSGTQYF

V gene: TRBV18
D gene: NA
J gene: TRBJ2-5
CDR3 protein: CASSPRETQYF

V gene: TRBV9
D gene: TRBD2
J gene: TRBJ2-1
CDR3 protein: CASSSQTSGNNNEQFF

V gene: TRBV27
D gene: NA
J gene: TRBJ2-2
CDR3 protein: CASSFSRAGELFF

V gene: TRBV7-9
D gene: NA
J gene: TRBJ1-1
CDR3 protein: CASSLGWYEAFF

V gene: TRBV5-4
D gene: NA
J gene: TRBJ1-6
CDR3 protein: CASSLDRVNSPLHF

V gene: TRBV9
D gene: NA
J gene: TRBJ2-3
CDR3 protein: CASSVTGRTDTQYF

V gene: TRBV15
D gene: NA
J gene: TRBJ2-3
CDR3 protein: CATSRGFQSTDTQYF

V gene: TRBV30
D gene: TRBD1
J gene: TRBJ1-5
CDR3 protein: CAWSGGGNQPQHF